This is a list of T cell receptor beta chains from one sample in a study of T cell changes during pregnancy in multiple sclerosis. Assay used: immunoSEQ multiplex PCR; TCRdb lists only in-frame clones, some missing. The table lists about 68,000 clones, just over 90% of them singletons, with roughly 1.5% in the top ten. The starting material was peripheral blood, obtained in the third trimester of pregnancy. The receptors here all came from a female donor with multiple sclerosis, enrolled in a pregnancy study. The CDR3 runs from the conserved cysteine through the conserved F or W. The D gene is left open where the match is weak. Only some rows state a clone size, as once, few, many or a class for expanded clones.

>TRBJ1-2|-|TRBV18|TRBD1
TGTGCCAGCTCACGGACAGGGGGAACTAACTATGGCTACACCTTC
CASSRTGGTNYGYTF
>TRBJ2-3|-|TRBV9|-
TGTGCCAGCAGCGTACAGGGCTTGATAGATACGCAGTATTTT
CASSVQGLIDTQYF
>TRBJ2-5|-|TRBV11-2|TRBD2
TGTGCCAGCAGCTCTGTGATACTAGCGGGACAAGAGACCCAGTACTTC
CASSSVILAGQETQYF
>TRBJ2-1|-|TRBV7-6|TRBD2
TGTGCCAGCAGCTTAGTTTCTAGCGGGAAGTACAATGAGCAGTTCTTC
CASSLVSSGKYNEQFF
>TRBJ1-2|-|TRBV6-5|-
TGTGCCAGCAGCCGACAGGACTCCTATGGCTACACCTTC
CASSRQDSYGYTF
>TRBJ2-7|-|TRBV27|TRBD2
TGTGCCAGCACTTCCGCTAGCGGGAGGATATTATACGAGCAGTACTTC
CASTSASGRILYEQYF
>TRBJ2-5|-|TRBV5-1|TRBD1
TGCGCCAGCAGCCCCGTGACAGGGGGGGGACAAGAGACCCAGTACTTC
CASSPVTGGGQETQYF
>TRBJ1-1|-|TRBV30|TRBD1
TGTGCCTTCCGGACAGGGGGCACTGAAGCTTTCTTT
CAFRTGGTEAFF
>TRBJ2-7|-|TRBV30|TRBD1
TGTGCCTGGACGGGACAGGTCGGCTCCTACGAGCAGTACTTC
CAWTGQVGSYEQYF
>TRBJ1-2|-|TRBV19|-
TGTGCCAGTAGTATAGATACAGTCCTCGGCTATGGCTACACCTTC
CASSIDTVLGYGYTF
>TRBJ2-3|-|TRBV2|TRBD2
TGTGCCAGCAGACCCGATACTAGCGGGAGGACAGATACGCAGTATTTT
CASRPDTSGRTDTQYF
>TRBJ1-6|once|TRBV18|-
TGTGCCAGCTCACGATCGGGACTCGGGGATTCACCCCTCCACTTT
CASSRSGLGDSPLHF
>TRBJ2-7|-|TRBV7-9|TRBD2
TGTGCCAGCAGCCCCGGGACTAGCGGGGGCTACGAGCAGTACTTC
CASSPGTSGGYEQYF
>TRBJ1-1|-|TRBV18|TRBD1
TGTGCCAGCTCACCAGCCGGGACAGGGAGAGTGACTGAAGCTTTCTTT
CASSPAGTGRVTEAFF
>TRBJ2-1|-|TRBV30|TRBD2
TGTGCCCGCCCACTAGCGGGAGAGACAGGCGGTGAGCAGTTCTTC
CARPLAGETGGEQFF
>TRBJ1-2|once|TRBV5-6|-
TGTGCCAGCAGCCCGGGGGACGGGGCAGCCTATGGCTACACCTTC
CASSPGDGAAYGYTF